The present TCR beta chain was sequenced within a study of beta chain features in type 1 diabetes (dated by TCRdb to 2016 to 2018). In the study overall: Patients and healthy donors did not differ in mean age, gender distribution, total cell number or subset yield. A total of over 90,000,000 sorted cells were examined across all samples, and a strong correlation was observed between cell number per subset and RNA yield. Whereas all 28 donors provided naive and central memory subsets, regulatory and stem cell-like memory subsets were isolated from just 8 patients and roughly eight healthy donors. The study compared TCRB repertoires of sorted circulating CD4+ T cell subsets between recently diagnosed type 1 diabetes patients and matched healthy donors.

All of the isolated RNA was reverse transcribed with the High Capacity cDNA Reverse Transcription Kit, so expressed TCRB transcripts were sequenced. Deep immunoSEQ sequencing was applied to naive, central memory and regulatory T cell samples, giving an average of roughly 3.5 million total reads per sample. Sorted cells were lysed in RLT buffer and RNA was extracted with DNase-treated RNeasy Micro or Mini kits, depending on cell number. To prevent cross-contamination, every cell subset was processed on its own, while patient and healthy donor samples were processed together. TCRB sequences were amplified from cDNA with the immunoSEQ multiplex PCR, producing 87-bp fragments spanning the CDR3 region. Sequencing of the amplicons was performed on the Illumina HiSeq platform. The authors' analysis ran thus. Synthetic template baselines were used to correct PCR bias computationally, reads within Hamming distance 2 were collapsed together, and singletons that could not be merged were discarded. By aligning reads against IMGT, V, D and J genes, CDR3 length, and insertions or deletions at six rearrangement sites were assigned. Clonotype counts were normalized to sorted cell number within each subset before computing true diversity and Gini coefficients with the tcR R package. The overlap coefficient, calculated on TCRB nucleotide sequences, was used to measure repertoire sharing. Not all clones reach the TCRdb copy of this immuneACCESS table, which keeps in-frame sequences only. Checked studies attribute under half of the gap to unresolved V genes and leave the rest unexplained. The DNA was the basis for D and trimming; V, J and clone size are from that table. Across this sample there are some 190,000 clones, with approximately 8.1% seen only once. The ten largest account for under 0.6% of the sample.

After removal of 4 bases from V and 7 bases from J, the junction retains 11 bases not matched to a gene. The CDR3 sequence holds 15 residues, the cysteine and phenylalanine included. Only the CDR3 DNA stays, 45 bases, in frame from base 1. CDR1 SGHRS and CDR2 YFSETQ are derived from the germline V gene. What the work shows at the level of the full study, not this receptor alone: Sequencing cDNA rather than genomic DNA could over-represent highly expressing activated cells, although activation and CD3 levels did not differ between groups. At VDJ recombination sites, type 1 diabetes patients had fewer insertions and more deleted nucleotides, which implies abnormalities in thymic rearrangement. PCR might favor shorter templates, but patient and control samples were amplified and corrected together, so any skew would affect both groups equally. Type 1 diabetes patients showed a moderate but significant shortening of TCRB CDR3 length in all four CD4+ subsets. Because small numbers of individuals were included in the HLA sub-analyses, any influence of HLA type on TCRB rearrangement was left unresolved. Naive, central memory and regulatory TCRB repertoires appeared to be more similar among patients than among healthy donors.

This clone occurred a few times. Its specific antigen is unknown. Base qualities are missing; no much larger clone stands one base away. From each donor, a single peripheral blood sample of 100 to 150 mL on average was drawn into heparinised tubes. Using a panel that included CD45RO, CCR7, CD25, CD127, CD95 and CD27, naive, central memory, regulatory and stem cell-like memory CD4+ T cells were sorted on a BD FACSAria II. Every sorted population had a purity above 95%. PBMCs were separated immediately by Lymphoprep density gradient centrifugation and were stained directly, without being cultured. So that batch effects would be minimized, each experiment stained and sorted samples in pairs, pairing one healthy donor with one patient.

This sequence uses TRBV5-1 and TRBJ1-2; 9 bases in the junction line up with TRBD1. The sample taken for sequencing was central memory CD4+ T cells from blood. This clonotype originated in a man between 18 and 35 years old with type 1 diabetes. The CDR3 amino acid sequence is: CASSLKDRGGFGYTF. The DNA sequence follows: TGCGCCAGCAGCCTAAAGGACAGGGGTGGTTTTGGCTACACCTTC.